This T cell receptor beta chain derives from a study of siplizumab effects on memory and regulatory T cells. Study-wide findings and caveats: Naive T cells appeared more diverse than memory cells and seemed to be major alloresponse contributors. Alloreactive sequences traceable to unstimulated CD4+ memory cells were significantly reduced by siplizumab. Suppressive activity of Tregs proliferating in siplizumab cultures remained unconfirmed.

As to this clone: The antigen remains unidentified.

The CDR3 spans 15 residues. Germline-derived CDR1 and CDR2 are SGHTA and FQGNSA. The J segment lost 4 bases and the V segment lost 0 bases, leaving 5 bases of the junction unmatched. TCR templates, about 100,000 per sample, were assayed. The data were produced by immunoSEQ multiplex PCR, yet TCRdb's version contains in-frame clones alone and is incomplete. The sample includes 85,000 to 130,000 clones, roughly 93% of them seen just once. Material: Tregs sorted from blood. The receptor was isolated from a human donor in good health. The gene calls are TRBV7-2 and TRBJ1-2, with 7 bases fitting TRBD1. This chain's CDR3 is CASSLAPGQFYGYTF. Written as DNA, the CDR3 is TGTGCCAGCAGCTTAGCGCCGGGACAGTTCTATGGCTACACCTTC.